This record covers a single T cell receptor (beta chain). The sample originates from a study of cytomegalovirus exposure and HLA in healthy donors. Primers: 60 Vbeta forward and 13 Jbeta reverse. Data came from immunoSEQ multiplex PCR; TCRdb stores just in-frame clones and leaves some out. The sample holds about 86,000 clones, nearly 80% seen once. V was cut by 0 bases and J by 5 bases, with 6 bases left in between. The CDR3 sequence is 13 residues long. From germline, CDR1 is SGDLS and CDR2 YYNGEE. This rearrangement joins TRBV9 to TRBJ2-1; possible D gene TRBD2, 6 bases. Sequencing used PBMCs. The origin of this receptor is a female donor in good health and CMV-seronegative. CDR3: CASSVAGDNEQFF. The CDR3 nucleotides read TGTGCCAGCAGCGTAGCGGGGGACAATGAGCAGTTCTTC.